This is a list of T cell receptor beta chains from one sample in a study of spatial heterogeneity in lung cancer. In TCRdb, the 5' RACE reads were re-called with MiXCR into one record per CDR3 protein. There are around 1,300 distinct CDR3 sequences in the sample; around 13% occur only once, and around 18% lies in the top ten. This material consisted of lung tumor tissue, taken at surgery. The source of these receptors is a female donor with early-stage non-small cell lung cancer. The CDR3 runs from the conserved cysteine through the conserved F or W. A D gene is named only where the DNA matches it firmly. A clone size is listed for some rows: how often the clone was seen (once, few, many), or a class if it is expanded.

CDR3nt,CDR3aa,len,abundance,v_gene,d_gene,j_gene
TGCAGTGCCCGTCGGACAGGATCTAACTATGGCTACACCTTC,CSARRTGSNYGYTF,14,.,TRBV20-1,TRBD1,TRBJ1-2
TGCGCCAGCAGTCTAGCGGGGGGAACCTACAATGAGCAGTTCTTC,CASSLAGGTYNEQFF,15,medium-sized,TRBV5-1,TRBD2,TRBJ2-1
TGTGCCAGCAGCTTAGGCGTGGCTAGCACAGATACGCAGTATTTT,CASSLGVASTDTQYF,15,.,TRBV7-2,.,TRBJ2-3
TGTGCCAGCAGCTTAGGGTACGCCCAGTACTTC,CASSLGYAQYF,11,medium-sized,TRBV11-2,.,TRBJ2-5
TGTGCCAGCAGCCAAGAGATGGGCGGAGAGACCCAGTACTTC,CASSQEMGGETQYF,14,medium-sized,TRBV3-1,.,TRBJ2-5
TGTGCCAGCAGCTTTCGGGGCGGGAGAGGGTACACAGATACGCAGTATTTT,CASSFRGGRGYTDTQYF,17,medium-sized,TRBV7-2,TRBD2,TRBJ2-3
TGCAGTGCCCCCCCCCGCGGGGCCTACGAGCAGTACTTC,CSAPPRGAYEQYF,13,medium-sized,TRBV20-1,.,TRBJ2-7
TGTGCCAGCAGCTTAGGGGGCGGCGGGGCCAGCTCCTACGAGCAGTACTTC,CASSLGGGGASSYEQYF,17,.,TRBV11-1,.,TRBJ2-7
TGCGCCAGCAGCCCTGCTAGCGGCTACGAGCAGTACTTC,CASSPASGYEQYF,13,medium-sized,TRBV10-1,TRBD2,TRBJ2-7
TGTGCCAGCAGCCAAGGGGACAGGGAAAGGACTGAAGCTTTCTTT,CASSQGDRERTEAFF,15,medium-sized,TRBV4-2,TRBD1,TRBJ1-1
TGTGCCAGCAGCTTGGTTAGCGGGAAACTATACGAGCAGTACTTC,CASSLVSGKLYEQYF,15,medium-sized,TRBV7-9,TRBD2,TRBJ2-7
TGTGCCAGCAGCCAAGTGGACCCCCGCCCCGAGCAGTACTTC,CASSQVDPRPEQYF,14,.,TRBV3-2,.,TRBJ2-7
TGTGCCAGCAGTCGTACAGTCCTTATGGCCAAAAACATTCAGTACTTC,CASSRTVLMAKNIQYF,16,large,TRBV7-9,.,TRBJ2-4
TGCGCCAGCAGCTTGGTGGGACAAACGGGCTACGAGCAGTACTTC,CASSLVGQTGYEQYF,15,medium-sized,TRBV5-1,.,TRBJ2-7
TGCAGTGCTTTCGATGTCGGGGAAGAGACCCAGTACTTC,CSAFDVGEETQYF,13,.,TRBV20-1,.,TRBJ2-5
TGTGCCAGCAGCTTGGATACAGATACGCAGTATTTT,CASSLDTDTQYF,12,few,TRBV5-4,.,TRBJ2-3
TGTGCCAGCAGCGCTGCAAATTCACCCCTCCACTTT,CASSAANSPLHF,12,large,TRBV9,.,TRBJ1-6
TGCAGCGTTTCTAGGGGCCACCGCCTAGATGGCTACACCTTC,CSVSRGHRLDGYTF,14,large,TRBV29-1,.,TRBJ1-2
TGTGCCAGCAGGGGGGGGAGCAATCAGCCCCAGCATTTT,CASRGGSNQPQHF,13,.,TRBV6-6,.,TRBJ1-5
TGTGCCACCAGTGATCAACTCAACCGGGACAGGGGAAGAAAGGGCAATCAGCCCCAGCATTTT,CATSDQLNRDRGRKGNQPQHF,21,.,TRBV24-1,TRBD1,TRBJ1-5
TGCGCCAGCAGCTATCTTCAGGGAGGGAAAGATACGCAGTATTTT,CASSYLQGGKDTQYF,15,large,TRBV4-3,TRBD2,TRBJ2-3
TGCGCCAGCAGCCAAGACCCCCAGGGGGATGGTGGCTACACCTTC,CASSQDPQGDGGYTF,15,hyperexpanded,TRBV4-1,TRBD1,TRBJ1-2
TGCAGTGCTAGAGACCCCAGTGGCGGGACTACAGATACGCAGTATTTT,CSARDPSGGTTDTQYF,16,large,TRBV20-1,.,TRBJ2-3
TGCAGTGCTAGCCGTACTAGCGGGGCCTACGAGCAGTACTTC,CSASRTSGAYEQYF,14,medium-sized,TRBV20-1,TRBD2,TRBJ2-7
TGTGCCAGCAGCTTAAGAGGACAGGAGGAAAAGACCCAGTACTTC,CASSLRGQEEKTQYF,15,few,TRBV5-4,TRBD1,TRBJ2-5